Here is one T cell receptor (beta chain) with its context. Its binding antigen is unknown. No per-base quality is available; no much larger clone lies one base away. The immunoSEQ Assay, a bias-controlled multiplex PCR, was used to amplify TCRbeta CDR3 regions from genomic DNA. Per the source publication's procedure: Within the assay, amplification of reference gene primers was used to estimate how many nucleated cells each sample contained. To quantify the absolute abundance of each unique TCRbeta CDR3 rearrangement, sequence reads were collapsed and filtered. For each sample, productive Simpson clonality was calculated by taking the square root of Simpson's diversity index across productive rearrangements. Here the immuneACCESS table is served through TCRdb, limited to in-frame sequences with V and J called. Missing clones are a known gap in these copies; in checked studies unresolved V genes cover under half, and the rest lacks a known reason. V, J and clone size were drawn from that table, and D and trimming were deduced from the DNA. The sample records approximately 360,000 clones, around 87% of which are singletons. Of the sample, around 1.9% falls within the top ten clones.

At the junction V is shortened by 1 base and J by 9 bases, with 16 bases in between. Looking up the germline V gene (reference sequence) yields CDR1 GTSNPN and CDR2 SVGIG. Taken from cysteine to phenylalanine, the CDR3 has 14 residues. Only the CDR3 DNA stays, 42 bases, in frame from base 1. These data originate in a study of blood T cell repertoires in COVID-19 (dated by TCRdb to 2018 to 2020). For the study in its entirety: Recovered participants in ImmuneRACE Cohort 3 were defined by two consecutive negative NP/OP PCR tests, clearance by a healthcare professional, or resolution of symptoms. Where available, HLA class I and class II types were obtained from metadata supplied by the sample provider rather than from assay-based typing. The collaborator samples originated in the United States, Italy and Spain and spanned the acute and convalescent phases of COVID-19. The repertoires were made available in a free public database intended to serve as a resource for research on the immune response to SARS-CoV-2. Sample metadata almost always included a de-identified subject ID, COVID-19 status, age in years and sex. The samples were drawn from the first 160 participants of the ongoing ImmuneRACE study and from over 950 subjects provided by 6 global collaborators. The material from the prospective study consisted of cDNA or gDNA derived from T cells, B-cell-depleted T cells, or PBMCs. The dataset comprised deeply sampled blood TCRbeta repertoires from subjects exposed to, actively infected with, or recovered from COVID-19. Study-wide findings and limitations: How much clinical and demographic metadata was included differed by source and by participant, and the metadata was provided uncurated.

Enrolling through a virtual design, the prospective study's participants ranged in age from roughly 18 to 100 years and lived across about two dozen United States geographic areas. In the prospective study, cohorts were assigned on the basis of participant-reported clinical history obtained from a screening survey and a study questionnaire. Mobile phlebotomists in the prospective study collected whole blood, serum and a nasopharyngeal or oropharyngeal swab from every participant. Additional blood draws and questionnaires over an approximately 2-month period could optionally be provided by prospective study participants. Before DNA extraction, blood samples from the prospective study were shipped at room temperature or frozen.

Specimen: PBMCs or T cells enriched from blood (not recorded which). The chain links TRBV30 with TRBJ2-1; possibly the D gene is TRBD1, per 6 matching bases. The source of this sequence is a man aged 40-50 years in a cohort exposed to, infected with or recovered from COVID-19 (not recorded which). The sequence in DNA is TGTGCCTGGAGTGACCTAATGCTAGGGGGTGAGCAGTTCTTC. Translated, it gives CAWSDLMLGGEQFF.